The rows below give T cell receptor beta chains drawn from one sample of a study of T cells after posttransplantation cyclophosphamide. Clones were read by immunoSEQ multiplex PCR, and TCRdb kept only the in-frame ones, dropping some. This table has approximately 5,100 clones, over 70% appearing once. The starting material was PBMCs, obtained after allogeneic stem cell transplant with posttransplant cyclophosphamide. Receptors originate from a male patient aged 50 or older who received an allogeneic stem cell transplant from a related donor and was CMV-positive. Among the T cells, some may be from the graft donor. The conserved cysteine and the conserved F or W are not part of the CDR3 here. Fields, in order: V gene, J gene, CDR3 protein.

v_call: TRBV7-2
j_call: TRBJ1-2
cdr3_aa: ASSLDKYGYT

v_call: TRBV19
j_call: NA
cdr3_aa: ATTRSGSSYEQY

v_call: TRBV19
j_call: TRBJ1-2
cdr3_aa: ASSIDWTGEGYT

v_call: TRBV6-5
j_call: TRBJ1-4
cdr3_aa: ASQQSGNEKLF

v_call: TRBV30
j_call: TRBJ1-6
cdr3_aa: AWTTGTGGFLNSPLH

v_call: TRBV5-6
j_call: TRBJ1-2
cdr3_aa: ASRLLDRNYGYT

v_call: TRBV6-5
j_call: TRBJ2-5
cdr3_aa: ASSYTSRARGETQY

v_call: TRBV7-2
j_call: TRBJ2-5
cdr3_aa: ASSLWRNQETQY

v_call: TRBV5-6
j_call: TRBJ2-3
cdr3_aa: ASSLGLRTDTQY

v_call: TRBV19
j_call: TRBJ1-4
cdr3_aa: ASTQAGGTTNEKLF